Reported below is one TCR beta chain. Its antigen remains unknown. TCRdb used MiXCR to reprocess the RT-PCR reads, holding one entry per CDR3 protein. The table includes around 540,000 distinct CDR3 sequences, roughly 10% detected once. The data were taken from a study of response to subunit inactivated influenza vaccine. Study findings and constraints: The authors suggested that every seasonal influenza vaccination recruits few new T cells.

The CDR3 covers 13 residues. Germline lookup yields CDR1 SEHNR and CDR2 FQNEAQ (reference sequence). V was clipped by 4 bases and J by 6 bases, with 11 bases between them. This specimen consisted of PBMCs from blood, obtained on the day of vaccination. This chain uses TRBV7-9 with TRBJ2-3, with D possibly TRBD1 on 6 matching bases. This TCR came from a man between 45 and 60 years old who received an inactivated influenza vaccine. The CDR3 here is CASSSDRSDTQYF. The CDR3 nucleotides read TGTGCCAGCAGCTCTGACAGGAGTGATACGCAGTATTTT.